This T cell receptor beta chain stems from a study of a mutant IDH1 vaccine in newly diagnosed glioma. Looking at the study overall: Vaccine administration was initiated 4-6 weeks following radiotherapy alone, or with temozolomide cycles. Prior therapy was radiotherapy, temozolomide, or both; most received both.

Time point meaning: week 35, safety follow-up. Vaccination comprised doses that each held 300 ug of mutant IDH1 20-mer peptide, plus topical imiquimod. Donor diagnoses consisted of new WHO grade 3 or 4 IDH1-mutant, ATRX-lost astrocytomas. The CDR3 loop spans 14 amino acids. Trimming left V 8 bases short and J 0 bases short, with 10 bases between. CDR1 is MGHDK and CDR2 is SYGVNS in the germline V gene. Clones were read by immunoSEQ multiplex PCR, and TCRdb kept only the in-frame ones, dropping some. This table has roughly 68,000 clones, 65% to 75% appearing once. Concerning this clone: What it binds is unknown.

The J gene is TRBJ1-4, the V gene TRBV25-1; D gene uncertain. The source was PBMCs, collected from a glioma patient whose treatment included an IDH1 peptide vaccine. This clonotype was obtained from a man aged 50-59 years with glioma. As DNA, the CDR3 is TGTGCCAGCGGGCTCGAAGCAACTAATGAAAAACTGTTTTTT. It is translated as CASGLEATNEKLFF. Together with reference TRBV25-1 and TRBJ1-4, the CDR3 gives the full variable domain: EADIYQTPRYLVIGTGKKITLECSQTMGHDKMYWYQQDPGMELHLIHYSYGVNSTEKGDLSSESTVSRIRTEHFPLTLESARPSHTSQYLCASGLEATNEKLFFGSGTQLSVL.